Following are 16 T cell receptor beta chains from one sample sequenced in a study of T-cell reconstitution after alpha-beta-depleted transplantation in children. A library of TCRbeta sequences, prepared with unique molecular identifiers, was generated. In TCRdb, the PCR reads were re-called with MiXCR into one record per CDR3 protein. The data contain about 200,000 distinct CDR3 sequences, 5% to 6.5% of them seen just once; the ten biggest clones take up 4.5%. The sample consisted of PBMCs, taken before TCRalphabeta/CD19-depleted stem cell transplant. These receptors were collected from a girl less than two years old with combined immunodeficiency, due to receive a stem cell transplant.

In its sample, this clonotype was seen a few times. The J gene is TRBJ2-7, the V gene TRBV7-6, with 15 bases fitting TRBD2. V shed 5 bases, J shed 4 bases, and the junction held 0 bases outside the gene matches. Germline V gene data show CDR1 as SGHVS and CDR2 as FNYEAQ. There are 14 residues in the CDR3. The CDR3 spells CASSGTSGGYEQYF. Written as DNA, the CDR3 is TGTGCCAGCAGCGGGACTAGCGGGGGGTACGAGCAGTACTTC. The full variable domain, completed using reference TRBV7-6 and TRBJ2-7, is GAGVSQSPRYKVTKRGQDVALRCDPISGHVSLYWYRQALGQGPEFLTYFNYEAQQDKSGLPNDRFSAERPEGSISTLTIQRTEQRDSAMYRCASSGTSGGYEQYFGPGTRLTVT.

In this sample, this clonotype turned up many times. This sequence joins TRBV6-9 and TRBJ2-3; tentative D call: TRBD2 (5 bases). The CDR3 runs to 24 residues. Germline V lookup: CDR1 MNHGY, CDR2 SVAAGI. V gave up 5 bases and J gave up 2 bases, with 41 bases separating them. The CDR3 coding sequence is TGTGCCAGCAGTCCACAGACACCGAACCGGCCCGTTGGGTTTCAGGACTCCAACACAGATACGCAGTATTTT. This translates into CASSPQTPNRPVGFQDSNTDTQYF.

This clonotype was recorded many times. This chain links TRBV30 with TRBJ2-2; D ambiguous. CDR1 GTSNPN and CDR2 SVGIG come from the germline V gene (reference sequence). The CDR3 totals 12 residues. V lost 4 bases and J lost 8, with 11 bases in between. DNA for the CDR3: TGTGCCTGGACAATCAGTGATGGGGAGCTGTTTTTT. It yields the protein CAWTISDGELFF.

The V gene is TRBV11-2, the J gene TRBJ2-5, with TRBD2 as a possible D gene (6 bases). V was pared by 4 bases and J by 4 bases, with 25 bases between. Germline V lookup: CDR1 SGHAT, CDR2 FQNNGV. The CDR3 consists of 18 residues. Written as DNA, the CDR3 is TGTGCCAGCAGCTCCCCACGGGGTGGCGGGGTCCGCGGAGAGACCCAGTACTTC. It yields the protein CASSSPRGGGVRGETQYF.

Many counts were recorded for this clonotype. V gene TRBV21-1 combines with J gene TRBJ2-3. TRBV21-1 has pseudogene status. This CDR3 contains 12 residues. The CDR3 sequence: CAIPSSTDTQYF. The CDR3 DNA reads as TGTGCCATCCCATCTAGCACAGATACGCAGTATTTT.

The J gene is TRBJ2-7, the V gene TRBV29-1; tentative D call: TRBD1 (6 bases). The V gene lost 6 bases and the J gene lost 5 bases, with 17 bases spanning the gap. The CDR3 covers 13 residues. Germline V lookup: CDR1 SQVTM, CDR2 ANQGSEA. The CDR3 coding sequence is TGCAGCGTCGCTTACAGGGAAACCCACGAGCAGTACTTC. Translating it yields CSVAYRETHEQYF.

This clonotype was seen ten or more times. V gene TRBV29-1 combines with J gene TRBJ2-1; 12 positions agree with TRBD2. V shed 6 bases, J shed 4 bases, and the junction held 4 bases outside the gene matches. CDR3 length: 14 residues. Germline CDR1 reads SQVTM; CDR2 reads ANQGSEA. CDR3 sequence: CSVRLAGAYNEQFF. CDR3 DNA: TGCAGCGTCCGACTAGCGGGAGCTTACAATGAGCAGTTCTTC.

This clonotype was counted ten times or more. This chain links TRBV6-5 with TRBJ2-1; D uncertain. V lost 2 bases to trimming and J lost 4 bases, with 12 bases between them. Germline V gives CDR1 MNHEY, CDR2 SVGAGI. The CDR3 length is 15 residues. The CDR3 protein is CASSYESGRYNEQFF. In DNA, the CDR3 is TGTGCCAGCAGTTACGAGAGTGGACGGTACAATGAGCAGTTCTTC.

This clonotype was detected many times. The gene calls are TRBV29-1 and TRBJ2-2; 7 bases are a match to TRBD1. The CDR3 spans 13 residues. Germline V CDR1 and CDR2: SQVTM, ANQGSEA. Trimming removed 7 bases from V and 4 bases from J; junction bases left unmatched: 6. The CDR3 is CSGYRGGTGELFF. For the CDR3, the DNA is TGCAGCGGCTACAGGGGCGGCACCGGGGAGCTGTTTTTT.

This clonotype was seen at least ten times. The genes are TRBV9 and TRBJ2-1; a weak D match, TRBD2 (5 bases). V lost 7 bases and J lost 10, with 9 bases in between. Germline CDR1 and CDR2: SGDLS and YYNGEE. The CDR3 is 10 amino acids. The CDR3 DNA reads as TGTGCCAGCGGAGAGGGAGAGCAGTTCTTC. It translates to CASGEGEQFF.

The table lists this clonotype with many counts. This sequence joins TRBV12-3 or TRBV12-4 and TRBJ2-3; TRBD2 is a possible D gene (6 bases). CDR3 size: 15 residues. Trimming stripped 7 bases from V and 2 bases from J, with 16 bases between. The CDR3 DNA sequence: TGTGCCAGCACCGACACCGGGACTTACACAGATACGCAGTATTTT. Protein sequence: CASTDTGTYTDTQYF.

A few counts support this clonotype. This rearrangement joins TRBV29-1 to TRBJ1-1, with D perhaps TRBD1 (5 bases). Germline V gives CDR1 SQVTM, CDR2 ANQGSEA. The CDR3 runs 13 residues. The V and J ends lost 8 bases and 2 bases respectively, with 15 bases between them. DNA of the CDR3: TGCAGCTCCTCTGGAGGGGCAAACACTGAAGCTTTCTTT. Amino acids: CSSSGGANTEAFF.

This clonotype was picked up many times. The V and J genes are TRBV9 and TRBJ2-3, with 7 bases lining up with TRBD1. V shed 2 bases, J shed 3 bases, and the junction held 15 bases outside the gene matches. Germline CDR1 reads SGDLS; CDR2 reads YYNGEE. This CDR3 has 18 amino acids. The CDR3 protein is CASSVGASAAGGTDTQYF. The DNA of the CDR3 is TGTGCCAGCAGCGTCGGCGCCTCGGCGGCAGGGGGTACAGATACGCAGTATTTT. The full variable domain, completed using reference TRBV9 and TRBJ2-3, is DSGVTQTPKHLITATGQRVTLRCSPRSGDLSVYWYQQSLDQGLQFLIQYYNGEERAKGNILERFSAQQFPDLHSELNLSSLELGDSALYFCASSVGASAAGGTDTQYFGPGTRLTVL.

This clonotype was recorded many times. The chain uses TRBV7-6 and TRBJ2-7, with TRBD1 as a possible D gene (6 bases). The CDR3 sequence is 15 residues long. Germline values: CDR1 SGHVS, CDR2 FNYEAQ. V was trimmed by 0 bases and J by 5 bases, leaving 14 bases between them. Written as DNA, the CDR3 is TGTGCCAGCAGCTTAGCGGTCAGTGCAGGGGACGAGCAGTACTTC. Its protein is CASSLAVSAGDEQYF.

V is TRBV14 and J is TRBJ2-7, with D perhaps assigned TRBD1 or TRBD2 (5 bases each). From germline, CDR1 is SGHDN and CDR2 FVKESK. The CDR3 runs to 15 residues. Trimming shortened V by 1 base and J by 5 bases, and 15 bases separated the two germline ends. Here the CDR3 reads CASSQVGRGPDEQYF. The CDR3 DNA follows: TGTGCCAGCAGCCAAGTAGGACGGGGCCCCGACGAGCAGTACTTC.

This clonotype was seen many times. The chain combines TRBV20-1 with TRBJ2-7, with 7 bases that match TRBD1. This CDR3 has 13 residues. CDR1 and CDR2 from the germline V gene are DFQATT and SNEGSKA (reference sequence). V dropped 6 bases and J dropped 4; count of bases not matched to a gene: 9. DNA for the CDR3: TGCAGTGCCGATACGACAGGGCGGTACGAGCAGTACTTC. Translating it yields CSADTTGRYEQYF.